Ten or more counts support the clone carrying this TCR beta chain. Sorted libraries were derived from approximately 970,000 CD4+ or CD8+ T cells. V was pared by 5 bases and J by 1 base, with 5 bases of the junction left unmatched. The germline gives CDR1 KGHDR, CDR2 SFDVKD. The CDR3 sequence is 15 residues long. These data belong to a study of neurological immune-mediated disorders. A 10-nucleotide random UMI tagged transcripts in template-switch 5'RACE cDNA synthesis. TCRdb redid the calling of the 5' RACE reads with MiXCR, one entry per CDR3 protein. The sample includes approximately 30,000 distinct CDR3 sequences, 5.5% to 6% seen only once; the top ten take more than 2%.

The sequence came from a woman aged 45-65 years in good health. J is TRBJ2-3 and V is TRBV24-1, with 7 bases matching TRBD2. Sequencing used CD4+ T cells from blood. Written as DNA, the CDR3 is TGTGCCACCAGTGGGCTAGCGGTCCGCACAGATACGCAGTATTTT. Translated, it gives CATSGLAVRTDTQYF.